This TCR beta chain was captured in a study of T cell repertoires in cytomegalovirus infection. Study-level findings and limits: In two of eight donors, the top clonotype was HLA-C-restricted CMV-specific. Frequencies of public TCR beta families were cumulated, and this identified carriers of CMV plus the relevant HLA.

Details on this clonotype: No antigen is known for it.

CDR3 size: 13 residues. Per germline, CDR1 LNHDA and CDR2 SQIVND (reference sequence). V gave up 6 bases and J gave up 4 bases; unmatched junction bases: 2. Each CDR3 protein gets one entry after TCRdb re-called the reads with MiXCR. The sample lists some 150,000 distinct CDR3 sequences, 23% occurring once. V is TRBV19 and J is TRBJ2-3, with 9 bases that match TRBD2. The clonotype comes from a human donor in good health (CMV status not recorded). Some clones in this sample may be carry-over from other donors' samples. Sequencing used PBMCs. The CDR3 coding sequence is TGTGCCAGTAGGGTAGCGGGGGCAGATACGCAGTATTTT. It translates to CASRVAGADTQYF.